This T cell receptor (beta chain) was documented in a study of blood T cell repertoires in COVID-19. Study-level background: From the United States, Italy and Spain came samples of acute and convalescent COVID-19. Sources were T cells, B-cell-depleted T cells, or PBMCs; the material itself was cDNA or gDNA.

CDR3 length: 15 amino acids. Germline values: CDR1 SGHRS, CDR2 YFSETQ. With 4 bases removed from V and 5 bases from J, the gap between germline ends came to 18 bases. This clone was observed a few times. Under the authors' procedure: Estimated nucleated cell counts came from reference gene primer amplification. Assay: immunoSEQ multiplex PCR; the TCRdb copy retains only in-frame clones and omits some. V, J and clone size derive from that table, while D and trimming were established from the DNA sequence. This table holds 210,000 or so clones, just under 80% found once. Sequencing was carried out using peripheral blood. The receptor comes from a woman older than 75 with active or convalescent COVID-19. The chain carries TRBV5-1 and TRBJ1-2; D is perhaps TRBD1 (6 bases). CDR3 amino acids: CASSQGGLSGYGYTF. In DNA form, the CDR3 reads TGCGCCAGCAGCCAAGGGGGTCTCTCGGGGTATGGCTACACCTTC.